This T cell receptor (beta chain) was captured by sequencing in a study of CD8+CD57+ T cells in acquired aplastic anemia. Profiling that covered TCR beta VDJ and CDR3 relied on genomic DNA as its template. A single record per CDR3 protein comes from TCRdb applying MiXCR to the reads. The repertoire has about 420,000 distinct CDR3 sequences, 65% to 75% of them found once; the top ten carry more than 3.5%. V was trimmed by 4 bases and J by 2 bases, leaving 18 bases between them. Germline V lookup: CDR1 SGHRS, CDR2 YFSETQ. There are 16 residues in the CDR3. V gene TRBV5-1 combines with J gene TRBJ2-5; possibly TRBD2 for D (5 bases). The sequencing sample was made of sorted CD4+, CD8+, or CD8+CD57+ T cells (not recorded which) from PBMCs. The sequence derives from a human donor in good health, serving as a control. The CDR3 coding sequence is TGCGCCAGCAGCCCAGAAGAGGTTAGAGGGCAAGAGACCCAGTACTTC. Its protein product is CASSPEEVRGQETQYF.